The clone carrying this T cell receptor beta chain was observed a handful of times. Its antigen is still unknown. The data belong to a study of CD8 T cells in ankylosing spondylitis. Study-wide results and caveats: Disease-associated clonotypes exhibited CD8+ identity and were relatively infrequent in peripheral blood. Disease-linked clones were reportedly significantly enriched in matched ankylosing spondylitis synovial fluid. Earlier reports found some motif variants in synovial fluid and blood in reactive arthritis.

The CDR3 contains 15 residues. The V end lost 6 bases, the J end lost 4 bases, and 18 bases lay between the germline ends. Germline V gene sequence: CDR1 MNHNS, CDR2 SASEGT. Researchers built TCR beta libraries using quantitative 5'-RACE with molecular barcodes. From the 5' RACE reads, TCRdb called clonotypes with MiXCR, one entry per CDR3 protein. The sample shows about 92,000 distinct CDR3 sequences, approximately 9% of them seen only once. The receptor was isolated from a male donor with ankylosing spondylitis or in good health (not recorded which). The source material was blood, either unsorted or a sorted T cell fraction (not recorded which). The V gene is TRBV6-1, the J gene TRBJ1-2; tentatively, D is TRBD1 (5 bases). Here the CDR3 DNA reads TGTGCCAGCAGCTCCTGGGGGGAGGAAAGCTATGGCTACACCTTC. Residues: CASSSWGEESYGYTF.